Below, 25 T cell receptor beta chains from the same sample are listed, as sequenced in a study of blood T cell repertoires in COVID-19. The method was immunoSEQ multiplex PCR; TCRdb's version includes in-frame clones alone and lacks a portion of them. The table includes approximately 170,000 clones, roughly 90% detected once. Sequenced material: peripheral blood. These receptors were taken from a woman between 65 and 79 years old with acute or convalescent COVID-19.

The V gene is TRBV15, the J gene TRBJ2-2; D perhaps matches TRBD1 (5 bases). The ends were cut back, 4 bases at V and 5 bases at J, with 8 bases in the middle. The CDR3 runs 13 residues. CDR1 and CDR2 from the germline V gene are LNHNV and YYDKDF (reference sequence). For the CDR3, the DNA is TGTGCCACCAGCACTAAGGGGACCGGGGAGCTGTTTTTT. Translation: CATSTKGTGELFF. Using reference TRBV15 and TRBJ2-2 for the parts outside the CDR3, the full variable domain is DAMVIQNPRYQVTQFGKPVTLSCSQTLNHNVMYWYQQKSSQAPKLLFHYYDKDFNNEADTPDNFQSRRPNTSFCFLDIRSPGLGDTAMYLCATSTKGTGELFFGEGSRLTVL.

The rearrangement links TRBV6-6 to TRBJ2-2; 12 nucleotides align to TRBD1. CDR3 length equals 16 residues. V was clipped by 5 bases and J by 6 bases; unmatched bases: 7. Germline V gives CDR1 MNHNY, CDR2 SVGAGI (reference sequence). CDR3 sequence (DNA): TGTGCCAGCAGTCCCCTGGGACAGGGGGCCGCCGGGGAGCTGTTTTTT. This translates into CASSPLGQGAAGELFF.

This rearrangement joins TRBV19 to TRBJ1-5; D unclear. V was pared by 7 bases and J by 2 bases, with 15 bases between. This CDR3 is 15 amino acids long. Germline lookup yields CDR1 LNHDA and CDR2 SQIVND (reference sequence). The CDR3 bases are TGTGCCAGTAAACGGACCCGGCGGGGCAATCAGCCCCAGCATTTT. This encodes CASKRTRRGNQPQHF.

This clone has just one count. The chain is built from TRBV2 and TRBJ2-1, with 8 bases identical to TRBD2. The CDR3 spans 14 residues. Losses at the gene ends were 7 bases for V and 5 bases for J; bases not matched to a gene: 7. Germline V gene data show CDR1 as SNHLY and CDR2 as FYNNEI. The CDR3 DNA follows: TGTGCCAGCACCTCCACTAGCGGCCACAATGAGCAGTTCTTC. Its protein is CASTSTSGHNEQFF.

This chain joins TRBV19 and TRBJ2-7, with D uncertain. The CDR3 spans 14 residues. Germline CDR1 and CDR2: LNHDA and SQIVND (reference sequence). Trimming stripped 5 bases from V and 7 bases from J, with 18 bases between. In DNA, the CDR3 is TGTGCCAGTAGTCCGCAGGCAGTTAATAGGGAGCAGTACTTC. Amino acids: CASSPQAVNREQYF.

The gene calls are TRBV9 and TRBJ2-5; 7 bases are shared with TRBD2. J was trimmed by 2 bases and V by 6 bases; bases with no gene match: 10. Germline V lookup: CDR1 SGDLS, CDR2 YYNGEE. The CDR3 is 15 amino acids. CDR3 coding DNA: TGTGCCAGCACCACCCGAGGCGGGGGACAAGAGACCCAGTACTTC. Protein product: CASTTRGGGQETQYF.

V is TRBV6-5 and J is TRBJ1-2, with 9 bases lining up with TRBD1. This CDR3 contains 15 residues. In germline, CDR1 is MNHEY, CDR2 SVGAGI. With V trimmed by 6 bases and J by 2 bases, 7 bases remained unmatched. As DNA, the CDR3 is TGTGCCAGCAGGGCACAGGGGGCGGGCAACTATGGCTACACCTTC. Protein product: CASRAQGAGNYGYTF.

V is TRBV5-1 and J is TRBJ2-1; 10 positions match TRBD2. Germline CDR1 SGHRS, CDR2 YFSETQ. After removal of 2 bases from V and 5 bases from J, the junction contained 19 bases not matched to a gene. CDR3 length: 20 amino acids. CDR3 bases: TGCGCCAGCAGCTTAACACCCGGGACTAGCGCCTTACCGAGGGACAATGAGCAGTTCTTC. Its protein is CASSLTPGTSALPRDNEQFF. The full variable domain, rest sourced from reference TRBV5-1 and TRBJ2-1, is KAGVTQTPRYLIKTRGQQVTLSCSPISGHRSVSWYQQTPGQGLQFLFEYFSETQRNKGNFPGRFSGRQFSNSRSEMNVSTLELGDSALYLCASSLTPGTSALPRDNEQFFGPGTRLTVL.

V is TRBV5-1 and J is TRBJ2-5; 11 bases line up with TRBD1. J gave up 5 bases and V 4 bases, and 7 bases lay outside the gene matches. The CDR3 extends over 15 amino acids. Germline V CDR1 and CDR2: SGHRS, YFSETQ. For the CDR3, the DNA is TGCGCCAGCAGCCCATGGACAGGGGGCATGGAGACCCAGTACTTC. This encodes CASSPWTGGMETQYF.

The chain couples TRBV19 to TRBJ1-2, with 7 bases aligning to TRBD1. This CDR3 comprises 14 residues. The germline V gene encodes CDR1 LNHDA and CDR2 SQIVND (reference sequence). The trim removed 5 bases at V and 4 bases at J, leaving 7 bases unmatched. The CDR3 region has the DNA TGTGCCAGTAGTCTGAGACAGGGCGGCTATGGCTACACCTTC. As protein: CASSLRQGGYGYTF.

The rearrangement joins TRBV3-1 (or the pseudogene TRBV3-2) to TRBJ2-1; 10 bases align to TRBD2. CDR1 LGHDT and CDR2 YNNKEL come from the germline V gene (reference sequence). The CDR3 contains 14 residues. The ends lost 3 bases at V and 9 bases at J; junction bases unmatched: 5. The CDR3, as DNA: TGTGCCAGCAGCCACGACAGCGGGAGGGGTGAGCAGTTCTTC. This codes for CASSHDSGRGEQFF.

This clone was counted a few times. The chain has TRBV5-1 and TRBJ2-2; 9 bases line up with TRBD2. Germline V gives CDR1 SGHRS, CDR2 YFSETQ. This CDR3 comprises 15 residues. V gave up 5 bases and J gave up 5 bases; unmatched junction bases: 7. The DNA for the CDR3 is TGCGCCAGCAGTGTGCGGGGGGGCCTGACCGGGGAGCTGTTTTTT. Amino acid sequence: CASSVRGGLTGELFF.

This chain joins TRBV21-1 and TRBJ2-3; the table's D gene call, TRBD2, was not cross checked with the DNA. TRBV21-1 is listed as a pseudogene. The CDR3 contains 21 residues. CDR3 sequence: CASSKALTCRGRGADGDTQYF. The CDR3 bases are TGTGCCAGCAGCAAAGCCCTTACATGTCGTGGGCGGGGGGCCGATGGAGATACGCAGTATTTT.

This chain joins TRBV4-1 and TRBJ2-7; 7 bases align to TRBD2. The V segment lost 4 bases and the J segment 3 bases; nucleotides outside the gene matches: 9. In germline, CDR1 is MGHRA, CDR2 YSYEKL. The length of the CDR3 is 15 residues. The CDR3 DNA reads TGCGCCAGCAGCCTCATCCTAGCGGAGTACTACGAGCAGTACTTC. This gives the protein CASSLILAEYYEQYF.

The chain employs TRBV2 and TRBJ1-2; D gene ambiguous. The germline V gene has CDR1 SNHLY and CDR2 FYNNEI. With 9 bases removed from V and 2 bases from J, the gap between germline ends came to 10 bases. The CDR3 spans 12 residues. The CDR3 here is CARRGGNYGYTF. The CDR3 DNA sequence: TGTGCCAGGCGAGGCGGCAACTATGGCTACACCTTC.

Only a few counts were recorded for this clone. The J gene is TRBJ2-1, the V gene TRBV7-9; D may be TRBD2 (6 bases). V gave up 1 base and J gave up 3 bases, with 16 bases separating them. CDR3 length: 17 amino acids. Germline V gives CDR1 SEHNR, CDR2 FQNEAQ (reference sequence). The chain's CDR3 is CASSLGYTGVDYNEQFF. CDR3 nucleotides: TGTGCCAGCAGCTTAGGATATACGGGGGTTGACTACAATGAGCAGTTCTTC.

J is TRBJ2-1 and V is TRBV6-5; TRBD1 might be the D (5 bases). The CDR3 is 13 amino acids. The V and J ends lost 3 bases and 8 bases respectively, with 11 bases between them. Germline V lookup: CDR1 MNHEY, CDR2 SVGAGI. The CDR3 coding sequence is TGTGCCAGCAGTTATCGACAGTTGTATGAGCAGTTCTTC. Protein product: CASSYRQLYEQFF.

CDR3 region: CASSWDRNTEAFF. DNA of the CDR3: TGTGCCAGCAGTTGGGACAGGAACACTGAAGCTTTCTTT. The V and J genes are TRBV12-3 or TRBV12-4 and TRBJ1-1, with TRBD1 matching over 7 bases. V was clipped by 4 bases and J by 1 base; unmatched bases: 0. This CDR3 is built from 13 residues.

V usage is TRBV6-5 and J usage is TRBJ1-5, with 8 bases fitting TRBD1. The trim removed 6 bases at V and 2 bases at J, leaving 6 bases unmatched. The CDR3 is 15 amino acids. Germline CDR1 and CDR2: MNHEY and SVGAGI. The CDR3 is CASRRTGSGNQPQHF. For the CDR3, the DNA is TGTGCCAGCAGACGGACAGGGTCAGGCAATCAGCCCCAGCATTTT.

This clone has more than one count but fewer than ten. The chain is built from TRBV5-4 and TRBJ1-6, with 11 bases identical to TRBD1. V lost 5 bases, J lost 7 bases, and 5 bases stayed unmatched. The CDR3 extends over 15 amino acids. Germline CDR1 is SGHNT and CDR2 is YYREEE (reference sequence). The CDR3 coding sequence is TGTGCCAGCAGTGGGACAGGGGGACGAAATTCACCCCTCCACTTT. It is translated as CASSGTGGRNSPLHF.

The chain is built from TRBV28 and TRBJ2-7; the D gene is possibly TRBD2 (5 bases). Germline assignment: CDR1 MDHEN and CDR2 SYDVKM. This CDR3 is built from 14 residues. With 8 bases removed from V and 1 base from J, the gap between germline ends came to 15 bases. CDR3 protein: CASLQSGKSYEQYF. The CDR3 coding sequence is TGTGCCAGCCTACAATCGGGGAAATCCTACGAGCAGTACTTC.

The chain combines TRBV24-1 with TRBJ2-3, with 11 bases aligning to TRBD2. The germline V gene has CDR1 KGHDR and CDR2 SFDVKD. Trimming took 3 bases from V and 6 from J; bases not matched to a gene: 7. This CDR3 region has 16 residues. The CDR3 region has the DNA TGTGCCACCAGTGATCGACTAGCGGGACTATTGGATACGCAGTATTTT. Protein: CATSDRLAGLLDTQYF.

This chain connects TRBV19 to TRBJ2-3; 10 bases match TRBD2. There are 13 residues in the CDR3. The germline gives CDR1 LNHDA, CDR2 SQIVND (reference sequence). Losses at the gene ends were 1 base for V and 13 bases for J; bases not matched to a gene: 5. CDR3: CASSIAAGGPEYF. CDR3 nucleotide sequence: TGTGCCAGTAGTATAGCAGCGGGAGGGCCAGAGTATTTT.

The gene calls are TRBV27 and TRBJ2-1; TRBD2 agrees at 10 bases. V lost 5 bases to trimming and J lost 7 bases; unmatched junction nucleotides: 8. This CDR3 has 15 amino acids. Germline-derived CDR1 and CDR2 are MNHEY and SMNVEV (reference sequence). This CDR3 reads CASSTSGRAWNEQFF. CDR3 bases: TGTGCCAGCAGTACAAGCGGGAGGGCTTGGAATGAGCAGTTCTTC.

This chain uses TRBV12-3 or TRBV12-4 with TRBJ1-3; D might be TRBD1 (6 bases). V was shortened by 5 bases and J by 9 bases, with 14 bases between the two germline ends. The CDR3 spans 13 residues. CDR3 in DNA: TGTGCCAGCAGTCCCCGGACAGTCGTCACCATATATTTT. Translating it yields CASSPRTVVTIYF.